The 17 T cell receptor beta chains given below trace back to one sample, sequenced in a study of post-analysis software for immune sequencing data. Study observations and caveats: Elevated frequency relative to controls characterized 4 or 5 TRBV segments in patients, TRBV5-6, TRBV5-1 and TRBV20-1 among them.

These receptors are not linked to any known antigen. TCR beta cDNA libraries included unique molecular identifiers. TCRdb independently ran MiXCR on the PCR reads; one entry per CDR3 protein. This table has roughly 430,000 distinct CDR3 sequences, roughly 40% appearing once. Sequences were obtained from blood. The receptor set was obtained from a girl aged 2-15 years with multiple sclerosis.

The chain recombines TRBV12-3 or TRBV12-4 with TRBJ1-2; D gene ambiguous. V was trimmed by 0 bases and J by 1 base, leaving 9 bases between them. The CDR3 loop spans 15 amino acids. The CDR3 DNA reads TGTGCCAGCAGTTTAGCGCACAGTCTTAACTATGGCTACACCTTC. Amino acids: CASSLAHSLNYGYTF.

This chain joins TRBV11-2 and TRBJ2-7; D not certain. There are 14 residues in the CDR3. Germline CDR1 and CDR2: SGHAT and FQNNGV. Trimming removed 0 bases from V and 1 base from J, with 7 bases in between. The CDR3 reads CASSLDPLSYEQYF. The CDR3 DNA is TGTGCCAGCAGCTTAGATCCCCTATCCTACGAGCAGTACTTC.

This clonotype was detected a few times. V gene TRBV29-1 combines with J gene TRBJ1-1; 11 bases are a match to TRBD1. Trimming at V came to 6 bases and at J to 0 bases, leaving 6 bases not matched to a gene. The CDR3 spans 15 residues. The germline CDR1 and CDR2 sequences are SQVTM and ANQGSEA. The DNA of the CDR3 is TGCAGCGTCCCGAGGACAGGGGGCGTGAACACTGAAGCTTTCTTT. This encodes CSVPRTGGVNTEAFF. The full variable domain, rest sourced from reference TRBV29-1 and TRBJ1-1, is SAVISQKPSRDICQRGTSLTIQCQVDSQVTMMFWYRQQPGQSLTLIATANQGSEATYESGFVIDKFPISRPNLTFSTLTVSNMSPEDSSIYLCSVPRTGGVNTEAFFGQGTRLTVV.

This clonotype turned up a few times. J is TRBJ2-1 and V is TRBV28; the D gene could be TRBD1 or TRBD2 (6 bases each). Germline V gene sequence: CDR1 MDHEN, CDR2 SYDVKM. Trimming took off 6 bases at V and 3 bases at J, with 18 bases between the two ends. CDR3 length: 16 residues. This chain's CDR3 is CASSPARGDFYNEQFF. CDR3 DNA: TGTGCCAGCAGCCCCGCGAGGGGGGACTTCTACAATGAGCAGTTCTTC.

Comments on this clonotype: The junction shows a germline mismatch at one end, possibly a read error. The V call is TRBV20-1, the J call TRBJ2-5, with no clear D. Per germline, CDR1 DFQATT and CDR2 SNEGSKA (reference sequence). The CDR3 sequence is 11 residues long. The CDR3 region has the DNA TGCAGGGCTAGGGCCCGAGAGACCCAGTACTTC. Translating it yields CRARARETQYF.

V and J are TRBV9 and TRBJ2-5, with TRBD1 identical over 7 bases. TRBJ2-7 matches the DNA end more closely, so the J call is doubtful. The CDR3 loop spans 14 amino acids. Per germline, CDR1 SGDLS and CDR2 YYNGEE. CDR3 sequence (DNA): TGTGCCAGCAGCCCCGGGACAGCCCACTACGAGCAGTACTTC. Protein product: CASSPGTAHYEQYF.

The V gene is TRBV7-2, the J gene TRBJ2-5, with 7 bases that match TRBD1. The junction had 6 bases not matched to a gene; V was cut back by 6 bases and J by 2 bases. The germline V gene has CDR1 SGHTA and CDR2 FQGNSA. The CDR3 extends over 14 amino acids. The CDR3 sequence is CASRLTGAQETQYF. In DNA, the CDR3 is TGTGCCAGCAGACTAACAGGGGCTCAAGAGACCCAGTACTTC.

The genes are TRBV29-1 and TRBJ1-1; a possible D gene is TRBD1 (5 bases). Germline loops: CDR1 SQVTM, CDR2 ANQGSEA. This CDR3 contains 17 residues. Trimming cost V 3 bases and J 1 base, with 21 bases left between them. CDR3 in amino acids: CSVESRAGGDPNTEAFF. The CDR3 coding sequence is TGCAGCGTTGAGTCCAGGGCCGGGGGTGATCCGAACACTGAAGCTTTCTTT.

This clonotype showed up just a few times. The genes are TRBV2 and TRBJ1-2, with D possibly matching TRBD1 (5 bases). The ends were cut back, 9 bases at V and 4 bases at J, with 12 bases in the middle. The germline CDR1 and CDR2 sequences are SNHLY and FYNNEI. CDR3 size: 12 residues. CDR3 residues: CASAGDFYGYTF. In DNA form, the CDR3 reads TGTGCCAGTGCCGGGGACTTCTATGGCTACACCTTC.

The gene calls are TRBV29-1 and TRBJ2-7, with TRBD1 matching over 9 bases. CDR3 length equals 15 residues. Per the germline V gene, CDR1 is SQVTM and CDR2 is ANQGSEA. The J segment lost 4 bases and the V segment lost 7 bases, leaving 14 bases of the junction unmatched. For the CDR3, the DNA is TGCAGCGCCACCTTTCGGGACAGGGTCTCTTACGAGCAGTACTTC. This encodes CSATFRDRVSYEQYF.

This clonotype was detected a few times. The chain combines TRBV3-1 with TRBJ1-2; 7 nucleotides agree with TRBD1. Germline CDR1 is LGHDT and CDR2 is YNNKEL (reference sequence). Trimming took 5 bases from V and 8 from J; bases not matched to a gene: 5. The CDR3 consists of 12 residues. The CDR3 here is CASSRQGKGYTF. As DNA, the CDR3 is TGTGCCAGCAGCAGACAGGGCAAGGGCTACACCTTC.

Turning to this clonotype: A much more abundant neighbour one base away suggests this may be a read error. The chain recombines TRBV7-2 with TRBJ2-6; D unclear. The V end lost 8 bases, the J end lost 1 base, and 9 bases lay between the germline ends. The CDR3 contains 14 residues. Germline-derived CDR1 and CDR2 are SGHTA and FQGNSA. CDR3 nucleotides: TGTGCCAGCCGCACAAGATCTGGGGCCAACGTCCTGACTTTC. Residues: CASRTRSGANVLTF.

The J gene is TRBJ2-6, the V gene TRBV27; no definite D call. Looked up from germline, CDR1 is MNHEY and CDR2 is SMNVEV (reference sequence). The V and J ends lost 0 bases and 5 bases respectively, with 14 bases between them. The CDR3 sequence is 17 residues long. The CDR3 DNA reads as TGTGCCAGCAGTTTATCAACCGGTCCTCTCTGGGCCAACGTCCTGACTTTC. This codes for CASSLSTGPLWANVLTF. Based on the CDR3 plus reference TRBV27 and TRBJ2-6, the full variable domain is EAQVTQNPRYLITVTGKKLTVTCSQNMNHEYMSWYRQDPGLGLRQIYYSMNVEVTDKGDVPEGYKVSRKEKRNFPLILESPSPNQTSLYFCASSLSTGPLWANVLTFGAGSRLTVL.

The sample holds one count of this clonotype. The rearrangement uses TRBV12-3 or TRBV12-4 and TRBJ1-2; D perhaps matches TRBD1 (6 bases). This CDR3 has 13 residues. Trimming stripped 8 bases from V and 4 bases from J, with 14 bases between. The CDR3 loop is CASSISGAYGYTF. The CDR3 region has the DNA TGTGCCAGCTCCATCTCAGGGGCCTATGGCTACACCTTC.

The V gene is TRBV12-5, the J gene TRBJ2-1; no definite D call. Germline loops: CDR1 LGHNT, CDR2 FRNRAP. This CDR3 region has 13 residues. Trimming took off 5 bases at V and 6 bases at J, with 11 bases between the two ends. This CDR3 is CASGDVLGNEQFF. The DNA of the CDR3 is TGTGCTAGTGGTGACGTGCTCGGCAATGAGCAGTTCTTC.

V and J are TRBV7-8 and TRBJ2-1; no clear D. V was trimmed by 4 bases and J by 0 bases, leaving 10 bases between them. Looked up from germline, CDR1 is SGHVS and CDR2 is FQNEAQ. This CDR3 is 15 amino acids long. CDR3 nucleotide sequence: TGTGCCAGCAGCTCCGCGGTTAACTCCTACAATGAGCAGTTCTTC. Protein: CASSSAVNSYNEQFF.

This clonotype was found a few times. The chain carries TRBV7-2 and TRBJ1-4; D is perhaps TRBD1 (5 bases). Per germline, CDR1 SGHTA and CDR2 FQGNSA. The CDR3 totals 16 residues. Trimming shortened V by 5 bases and J by 4 bases, and 17 bases separated the two germline ends. CDR3 protein: CASSLESAGNNEKLFF. Here the CDR3 DNA reads TGTGCCAGCAGCCTCGAATCCGCAGGGAATAATGAAAAACTGTTTTTT.